What follows describes a single T cell receptor beta chain. This clonotype was found a few times. Its antigen remains undetermined. No per-base quality is available; no much larger clone lies one base away. Explained via the paper, the treatment or condition label denotes: live attenuated yellow fever vaccine strain. Two biological replicates of bulk PBMCs were collected at each blood-draw timepoint. PBMCs were isolated from peripheral blood using a standard Ficoll-Paque protocol. TriZol was used to extract RNA from bulk PBMCs, CD4 and CD8 fractions, and dextramer-positive and dextramer-negative fractions. This sample stems from a study of T cells after yellow fever vaccination (dated by TCRdb to about 2019). About the full investigation: The SMART-Seq v4 Ultra Low Input RNA kit was used to prepare libraries from fractions with low cell numbers. To track T-cell clones before and after primary and booster YFV17D yellow fever vaccination, bulk TCR alpha and beta repertoires were sequenced longitudinally. The cohort comprised two healthy male donors, one aged 18 to 30 and one aged 30 to 40 years. Blood was drawn at multiple timepoints before and after primary and secondary immunization, with bulk PBMC replicates and cell subsets isolated. The paper's findings and limits, for the study overall: The study included only a couple of donors, which limits how far the findings can be generalized. FACS-sorted repertoires could contain abundant contaminating clonotypes from the bulk population, so computational filtering was required. After the booster, most of the clones that had expanded following primary vaccination were detected again (roughly 96% of CD4 and more than 85% of CD8), which suggests that memory was broadly maintained. A small share of clonotypes occurred in both CD4 and CD8 compartments, likely arising from convergent recombination. The secondary T-cell response was weaker than the primary response but faster, peaking on day 5 instead of day 15.

The germline V gene (reference sequence) specifies DFQATT as CDR1 and SNEGSKA as CDR2. From the cysteine through the phenylalanine, the CDR3 covers 13 amino acids. The kept DNA is CDR3 alone, 39 bases in frame from the first base. Trimmed from V: 5 bases; trimmed from J: 4 bases; junction bases lacking a gene match: 6. Sequenced using an Illumina NovaSeq 6000. TCR cDNA was made using 5'RACE template switching, a step that added a universal primer site and unique molecular identifiers. cDNA synthesis was primed from both the TCR alpha and TCR beta constant segments. Two PCR steps were used to amplify libraries, with sample barcodes and sequencing adapters being added in the second step. Sequencing of libraries was performed on Illumina HiSeq 2500 (2x100 bp) or NovaSeq (2x150 bp). In the source study's methods: Reads were demultiplexed and collapsed into UMI consensus sequences with MIGEC, and V(D)J alignment was performed with MiXCR. Vaccine-responding clonotypes were defined with edgeR using replicate PBMC samples, requiring FDR below 0.01 and a log2 fold change above 5 up to day 15. Each bulk clonotype was labeled CD4 or CD8 based on which sequenced repertoire, CD4 or CD8, contained the clonotype at higher abundance. TCRdb reran the public reads through fastp at Q25 and MiXCR, keeping productive beta chains. One record per CDR3 amino acid sequence lists the most common genes and DNA. TCRdb's processing, not the authors' own work, is the source of the V and J calls. This sample comprises hundreds of thousands of distinct CDR3 sequences, roughly a sixth of them detected only once. Together, the top ten hold 15% to 20% of the sample.

This TCR derives from a man aged 18 to 30 who received the YFV17D yellow fever vaccine. This chain is built from TRBV20-1 and TRBJ1-2; 8 middle bases align to TRBD1. The sample here was PBMCs, taken before the yellow fever booster vaccination. The nucleotide sequence reads TGCAGTGCTTGGACAGGGTTGGGCTATGGCTACACCTTC. Its coded protein is CSAWTGLGYGYTF.